The clone carrying this TCR beta chain was detected once. Using immunoSEQ multiplex PCR, the repertoire was profiled, and TCRdb retains in-frame clones only, with some absent. The sample has 9,000 to 13,000 clones, around nine tenths seen once. V trimming: 2 bases; J trimming: 8 bases; junction bases outside the gene matches: 4. Germline V CDR1 and CDR2: MGHRA, YSYEKL. The CDR3 has 13 residues. This specimen comes from a study of blood T cell repertoires in COVID-19. On the study more broadly: Italy, Spain and the United States were the sources of the convalescent and acute COVID-19 samples.

This clonotype originated in a human donor in a cohort sampled during active COVID-19. This sequence joins TRBV4-1 and TRBJ1-2; 8 positions match TRBD1. The sample taken for sequencing was peripheral blood. CDR3 sequence: CASSQTGGAGYTF. CDR3 coding DNA: TGCGCCAGCAGCCAAACAGGGGGAGCCGGCTACACCTTC.